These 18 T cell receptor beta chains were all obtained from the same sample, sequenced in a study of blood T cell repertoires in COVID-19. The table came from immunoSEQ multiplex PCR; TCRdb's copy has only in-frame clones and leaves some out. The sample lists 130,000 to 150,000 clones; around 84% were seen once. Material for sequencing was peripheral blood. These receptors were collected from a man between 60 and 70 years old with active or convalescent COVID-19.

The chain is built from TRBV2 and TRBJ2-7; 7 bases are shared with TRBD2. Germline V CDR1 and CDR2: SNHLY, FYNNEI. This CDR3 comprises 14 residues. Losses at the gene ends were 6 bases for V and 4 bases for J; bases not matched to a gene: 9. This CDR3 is CASSPPGGGYEQYF. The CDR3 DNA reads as TGTGCCAGCAGCCCCCCGGGAGGAGGGTACGAGCAGTACTTC. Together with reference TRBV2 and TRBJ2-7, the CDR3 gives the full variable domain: EPEVTQTPSHQVTQMGQEVILRCVPISNHLYFYWYRQILGQKVEFLVSFYNNEISEKSEIFDDQFSVERPDGSNFTLKIRSTKLEDSAMYFCASSPPGGGYEQYFGPGTRLTVT.

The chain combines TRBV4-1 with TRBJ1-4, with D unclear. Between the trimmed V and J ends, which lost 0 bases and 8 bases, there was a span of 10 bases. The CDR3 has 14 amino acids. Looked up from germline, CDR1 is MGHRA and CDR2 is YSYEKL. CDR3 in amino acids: CASSQDRGLEKLFF. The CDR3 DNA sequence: TGCGCCAGCAGCCAAGATCGGGGTTTGGAAAAACTGTTTTTT.

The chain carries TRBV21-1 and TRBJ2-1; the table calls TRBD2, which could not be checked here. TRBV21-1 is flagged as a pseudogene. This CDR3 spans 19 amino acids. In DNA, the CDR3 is TGTGCCAGCAGCAAGCACCGATGGGCGGGAGGGCATTCCTACAATGAGCAGTTCTTC. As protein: CASSKHRWAGGHSYNEQFF.

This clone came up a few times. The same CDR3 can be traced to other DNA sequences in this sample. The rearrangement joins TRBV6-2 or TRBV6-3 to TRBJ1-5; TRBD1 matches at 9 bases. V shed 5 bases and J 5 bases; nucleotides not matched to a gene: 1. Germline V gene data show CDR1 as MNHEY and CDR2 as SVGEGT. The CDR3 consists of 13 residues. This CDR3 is CASSRTGDQPQHF. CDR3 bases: TGTGCCAGCAGTCGGACAGGGGATCAGCCCCAGCATTTT.

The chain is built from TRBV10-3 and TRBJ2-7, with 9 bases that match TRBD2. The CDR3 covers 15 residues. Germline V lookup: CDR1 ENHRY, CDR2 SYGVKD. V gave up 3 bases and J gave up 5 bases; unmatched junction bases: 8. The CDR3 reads CAISDSAGGKDEQYF. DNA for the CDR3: TGTGCCATCAGTGATTCGGCGGGAGGGAAGGACGAGCAGTACTTC.

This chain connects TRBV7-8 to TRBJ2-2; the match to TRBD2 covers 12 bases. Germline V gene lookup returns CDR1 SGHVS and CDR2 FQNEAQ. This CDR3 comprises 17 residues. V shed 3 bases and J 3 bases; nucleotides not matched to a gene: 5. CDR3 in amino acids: CASSFASGRGHTGELFF. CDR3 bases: TGTGCCAGCAGCTTCGCTAGCGGGAGGGGGCACACCGGGGAGCTGTTTTTT.

This CDR3 is CASSLERGSTDTQYF. DNA for the CDR3: TGCGCCAGCAGCTTGGAAAGGGGCAGCACAGATACGCAGTATTTT. The gene calls are TRBV5-1 and TRBJ2-3; D possibly corresponds to TRBD1 (5 bases). Germline V gene lookup returns CDR1 SGHRS and CDR2 YFSETQ. V was pared by 0 bases and J by 0 bases, with 8 bases between. This CDR3 region has 15 residues.

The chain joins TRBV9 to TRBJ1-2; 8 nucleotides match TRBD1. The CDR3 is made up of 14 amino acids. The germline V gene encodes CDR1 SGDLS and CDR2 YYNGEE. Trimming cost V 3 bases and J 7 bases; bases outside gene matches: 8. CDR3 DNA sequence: TGTGCCAGCAGCGAAAGACAGGGGTCTTCTGGCTACACCTTC. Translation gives CASSERQGSSGYTF.

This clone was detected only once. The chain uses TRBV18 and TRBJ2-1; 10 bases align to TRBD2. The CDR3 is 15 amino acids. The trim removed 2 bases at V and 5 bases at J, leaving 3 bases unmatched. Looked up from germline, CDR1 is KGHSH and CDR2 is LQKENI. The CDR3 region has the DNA TGTGCCAGCTCACCAACACTAGCGGGGAACAATGAGCAGTTCTTC. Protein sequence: CASSPTLAGNNEQFF.

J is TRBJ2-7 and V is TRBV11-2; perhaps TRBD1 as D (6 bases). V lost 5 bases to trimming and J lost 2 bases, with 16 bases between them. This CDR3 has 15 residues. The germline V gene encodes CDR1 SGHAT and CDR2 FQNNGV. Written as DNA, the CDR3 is TGTGCCAGCAGCCGTTTCCGGACAGCAACCTACGAGCAGTACTTC. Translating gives CASSRFRTATYEQYF.

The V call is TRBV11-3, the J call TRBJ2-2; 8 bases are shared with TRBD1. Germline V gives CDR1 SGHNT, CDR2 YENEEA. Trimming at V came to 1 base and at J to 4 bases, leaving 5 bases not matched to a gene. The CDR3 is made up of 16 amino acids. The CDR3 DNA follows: TGTGCCAGCAGCTTAGCATTCACAGGGGGCACCGGGGAGCTGTTTTTT. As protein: CASSLAFTGGTGELFF.

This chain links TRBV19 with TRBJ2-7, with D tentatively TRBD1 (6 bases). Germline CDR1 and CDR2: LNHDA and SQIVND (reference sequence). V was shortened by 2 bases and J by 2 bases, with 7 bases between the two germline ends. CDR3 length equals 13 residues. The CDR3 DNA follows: TGTGCCAGTAGTATACAGGGGCCCTACGAGCAGTACTTC. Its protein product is CASSIQGPYEQYF.

CDR3 nucleotides: TGTGCCAGCTCACGACGCGGGGCTGGAAACACCATATATTTT. Amino acid sequence: CASSRRGAGNTIYF. The V call is TRBV18, the J call TRBJ1-3, with unresolved D. The germline V and J ends were trimmed by 4 bases and 2 bases, with 9 bases remaining between them. CDR3 length equals 14 residues. CDR1 KGHSH and CDR2 LQKENI come from the germline V gene. The full variable domain, its missing parts supplied by reference TRBV18 and TRBJ1-3, is NAGVMQNPRHLVRRRGQEARLRCSPMKGHSHVYWYRQLPEEGLKFMVYLQKENIIDESGMPKERFSAEFPKEGPSILRIQQVVRGDSAAYFCASSRRGAGNTIYFGEGSWLTVV.

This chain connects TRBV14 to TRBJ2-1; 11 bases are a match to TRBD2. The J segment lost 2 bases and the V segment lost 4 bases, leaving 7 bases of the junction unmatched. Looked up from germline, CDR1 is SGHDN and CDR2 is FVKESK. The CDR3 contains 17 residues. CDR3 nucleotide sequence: TGTGCCAGCAGCCGCGGGACTAGCGGAGCTACCTACAATGAGCAGTTCTTC. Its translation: CASSRGTSGATYNEQFF.

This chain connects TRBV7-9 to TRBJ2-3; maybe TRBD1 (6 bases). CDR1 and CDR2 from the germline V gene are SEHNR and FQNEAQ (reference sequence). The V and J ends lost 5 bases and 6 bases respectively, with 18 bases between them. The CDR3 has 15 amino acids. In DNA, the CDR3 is TGTGCCAGCAGCACGAAAACAGGGTATGGTGATACGCAGTATTTT. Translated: CASSTKTGYGDTQYF.

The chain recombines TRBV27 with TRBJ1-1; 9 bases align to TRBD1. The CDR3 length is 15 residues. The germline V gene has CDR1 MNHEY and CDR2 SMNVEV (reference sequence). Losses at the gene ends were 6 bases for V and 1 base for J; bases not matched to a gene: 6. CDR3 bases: TGTGCCAGCAGCCGTGAGACAGGGGGGAACACTGAAGCTTTCTTT. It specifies CASSRETGGNTEAFF.

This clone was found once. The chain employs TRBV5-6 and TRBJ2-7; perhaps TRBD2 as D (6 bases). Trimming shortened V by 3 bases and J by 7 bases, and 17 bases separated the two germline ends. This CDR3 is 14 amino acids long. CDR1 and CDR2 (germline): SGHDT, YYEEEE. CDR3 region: CASSSGLDLGEQYF. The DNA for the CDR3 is TGTGCCAGCAGCTCGGGACTCGACTTGGGGGAGCAGTACTTC.

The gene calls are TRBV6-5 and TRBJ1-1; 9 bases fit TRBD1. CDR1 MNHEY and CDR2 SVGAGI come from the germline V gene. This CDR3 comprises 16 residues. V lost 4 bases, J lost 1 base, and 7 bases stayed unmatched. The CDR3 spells CASSSYSGQGNTEAFF. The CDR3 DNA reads TGTGCCAGCAGTTCCTATTCGGGACAGGGGAACACTGAAGCTTTCTTT.